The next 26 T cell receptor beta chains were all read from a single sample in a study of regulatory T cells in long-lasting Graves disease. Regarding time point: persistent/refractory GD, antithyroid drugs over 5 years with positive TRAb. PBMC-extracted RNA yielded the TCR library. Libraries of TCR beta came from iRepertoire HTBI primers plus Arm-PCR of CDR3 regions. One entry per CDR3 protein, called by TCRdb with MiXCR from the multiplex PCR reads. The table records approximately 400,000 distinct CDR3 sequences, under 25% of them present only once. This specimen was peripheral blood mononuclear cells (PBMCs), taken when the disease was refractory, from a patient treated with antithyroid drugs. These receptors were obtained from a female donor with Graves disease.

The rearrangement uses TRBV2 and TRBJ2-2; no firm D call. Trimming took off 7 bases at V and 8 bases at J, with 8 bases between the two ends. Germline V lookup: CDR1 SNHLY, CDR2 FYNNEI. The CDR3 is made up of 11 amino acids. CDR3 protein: CASTVAGELFF. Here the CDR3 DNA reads TGTGCCAGCACCGTGGCGGGGGAGCTGTTTTTT.

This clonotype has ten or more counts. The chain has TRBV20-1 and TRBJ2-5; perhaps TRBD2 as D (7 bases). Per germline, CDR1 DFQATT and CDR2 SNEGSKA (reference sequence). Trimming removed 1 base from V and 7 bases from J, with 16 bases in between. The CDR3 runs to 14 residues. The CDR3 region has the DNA TGCAGTGCTAGAGGCAAAACAGGGAGGGGGACCCAGTACTTC. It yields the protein CSARGKTGRGTQYF.

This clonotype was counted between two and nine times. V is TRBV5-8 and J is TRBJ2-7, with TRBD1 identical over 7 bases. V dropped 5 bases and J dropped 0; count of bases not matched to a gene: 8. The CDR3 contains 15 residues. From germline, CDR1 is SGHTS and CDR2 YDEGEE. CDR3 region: CASRLGTGDSYEQYF. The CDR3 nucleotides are TGTGCCAGCAGACTGGGAACAGGGGACTCCTACGAGCAGTACTTC.

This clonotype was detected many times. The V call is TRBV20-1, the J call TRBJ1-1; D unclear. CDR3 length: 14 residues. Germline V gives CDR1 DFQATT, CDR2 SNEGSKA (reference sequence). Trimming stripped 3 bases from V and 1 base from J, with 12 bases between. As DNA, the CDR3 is TGCAGTGCTAGGGGTTTTAGGGCGAACACTGAAGCTTTCTTT. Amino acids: CSARGFRANTEAFF.

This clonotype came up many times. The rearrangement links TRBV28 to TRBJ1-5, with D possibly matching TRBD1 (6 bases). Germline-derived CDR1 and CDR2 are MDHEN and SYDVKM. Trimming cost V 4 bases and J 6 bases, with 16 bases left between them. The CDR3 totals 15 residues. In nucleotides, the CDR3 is TGTGCCAGCAGTTCGAACAGGGCACCTCGTCAGCCCCAGCATTTT. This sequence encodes CASSSNRAPRQPQHF.

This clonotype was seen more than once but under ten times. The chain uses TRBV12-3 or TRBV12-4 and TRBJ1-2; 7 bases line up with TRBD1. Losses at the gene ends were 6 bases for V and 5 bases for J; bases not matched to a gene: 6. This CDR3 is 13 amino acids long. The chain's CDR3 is CASSRQGGYGYTF. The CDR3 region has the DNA TGTGCCAGCAGCCGACAGGGAGGGTATGGCTACACCTTC.

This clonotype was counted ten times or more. The CDR3 is CASFLGGQGAFTEAFF. In nucleotides, the CDR3 is TGTGCCAGCTTCCTCGGGGGGCAGGGGGCCTTCACTGAAGCTTTCTTT. The chain uses TRBV12-3 or TRBV12-4 and TRBJ1-1; 8 bases line up with TRBD1. This CDR3 region has 16 residues. V was pared by 8 bases and J by 4 bases, with 15 bases of the junction left unmatched.

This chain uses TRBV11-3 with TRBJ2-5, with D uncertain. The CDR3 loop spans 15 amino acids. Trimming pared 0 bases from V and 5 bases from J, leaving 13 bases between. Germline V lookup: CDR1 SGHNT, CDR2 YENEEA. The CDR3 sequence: CASSLDRQSGETQYF. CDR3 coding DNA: TGTGCCAGCAGCTTAGACCGTCAGTCTGGCGAGACCCAGTACTTC.

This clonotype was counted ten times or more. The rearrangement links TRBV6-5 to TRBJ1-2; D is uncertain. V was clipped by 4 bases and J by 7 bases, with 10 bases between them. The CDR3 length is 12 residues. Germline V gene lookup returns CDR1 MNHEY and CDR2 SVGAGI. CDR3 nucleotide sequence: TGTGCCAGCAGTTCGTCGGTCAGTGGCTACACCTTC. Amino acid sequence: CASSSSVSGYTF.

CDR3 DNA: TGTGCCAGCAGCAACCGGGAGGGAGGGGGCGCCTACAATGAGCAGTTCTTC. Encoded protein: CASSNREGGGAYNEQFF. The chain has TRBV12-3 or TRBV12-4 and TRBJ2-1; tentative D call: TRBD2 (8 bases). V shed 6 bases and J shed 2 bases, with 20 bases lying between them. The CDR3 has 17 amino acids.

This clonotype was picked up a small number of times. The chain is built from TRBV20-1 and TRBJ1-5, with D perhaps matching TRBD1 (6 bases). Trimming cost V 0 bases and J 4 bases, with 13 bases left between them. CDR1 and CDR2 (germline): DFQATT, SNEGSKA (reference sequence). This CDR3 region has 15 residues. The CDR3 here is CSARDLGGHNQPQHF. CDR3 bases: TGCAGTGCTAGAGATTTGGGGGGCCATAATCAGCCCCAGCATTTT.

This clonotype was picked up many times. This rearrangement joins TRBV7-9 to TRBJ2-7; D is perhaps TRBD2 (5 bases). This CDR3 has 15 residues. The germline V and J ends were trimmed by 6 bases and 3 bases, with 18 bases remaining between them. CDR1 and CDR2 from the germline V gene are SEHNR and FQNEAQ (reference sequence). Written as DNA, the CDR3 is TGTGCCAGCAGTTACCCTCCGGGATCGAACTACGAGCAGTACTTC. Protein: CASSYPPGSNYEQYF.

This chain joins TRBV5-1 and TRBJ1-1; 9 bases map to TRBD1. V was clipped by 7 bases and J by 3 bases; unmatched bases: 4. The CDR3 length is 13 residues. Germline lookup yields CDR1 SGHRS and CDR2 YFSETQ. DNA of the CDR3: TGCGCCAGCGGACAGGGGAAGGACACTGAAGCTTTCTTT. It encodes CASGQGKDTEAFF.

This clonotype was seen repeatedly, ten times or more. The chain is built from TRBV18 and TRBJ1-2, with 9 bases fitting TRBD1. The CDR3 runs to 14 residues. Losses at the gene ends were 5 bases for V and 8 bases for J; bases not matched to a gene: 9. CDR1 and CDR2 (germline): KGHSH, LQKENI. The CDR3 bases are TGTGCCAGCTCAACCGACCGGACAGGGGCGGGCTACACCTTC. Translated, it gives CASSTDRTGAGYTF.

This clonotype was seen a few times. Here the CDR3 reads CASSLSLAHRGTQYF. The DNA for the CDR3 is TGTGCCAGCAGTTTATCGTTAGCCCACCGAGGGACCCAGTACTTC. The chain combines TRBV27 with TRBJ2-5; D unclear. The germline V gene has CDR1 MNHEY and CDR2 SMNVEV (reference sequence). The CDR3 consists of 15 residues. V was pared by 0 bases and J by 7 bases, with 15 bases between.

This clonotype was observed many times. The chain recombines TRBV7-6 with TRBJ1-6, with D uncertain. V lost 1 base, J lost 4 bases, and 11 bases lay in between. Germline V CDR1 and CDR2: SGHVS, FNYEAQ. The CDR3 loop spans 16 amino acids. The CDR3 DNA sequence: TGTGCCAGCAGCTTAGAAGTTGGCGGATATAATTCACCCCTCCACTTT. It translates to CASSLEVGGYNSPLHF.

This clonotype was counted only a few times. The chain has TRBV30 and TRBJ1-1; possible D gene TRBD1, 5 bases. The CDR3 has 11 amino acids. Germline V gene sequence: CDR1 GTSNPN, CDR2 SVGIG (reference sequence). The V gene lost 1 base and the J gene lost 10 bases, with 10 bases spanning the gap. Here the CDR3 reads CAWSGEGIAFF. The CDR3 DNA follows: TGTGCCTGGAGTGGAGAGGGGATAGCTTTCTTT.

This CDR3 reads CSAQKGAVTEKLFF. DNA of the CDR3: TGCAGTGCCCAAAAAGGGGCAGTAACTGAAAAACTGTTTTTT. The gene calls are TRBV20-1 and TRBJ1-4; D is possibly TRBD1 (5 bases). The germline gives CDR1 DFQATT, CDR2 SNEGSKA (reference sequence). V shed 6 bases and J shed 7 bases, with 18 bases lying between them. This CDR3 has 14 residues.

The CDR3 DNA reads as TGTGCCAGCAGTTCCTTGCGGGAGGGCCCTCCCGAGCAGTACTTC. Translating gives CASSSLREGPPEQYF. V usage is TRBV25-1 and J usage is TRBJ2-7, with 9 positions matching TRBD2. Germline V gene sequence: CDR1 MGHDK, CDR2 SYGVNS. Trimming cost V 5 bases and J 6 bases; bases outside gene matches: 11. The CDR3 is made up of 15 amino acids.

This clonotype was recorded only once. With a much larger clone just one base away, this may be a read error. CDR3 bases: TGTGCCAGCAGCTTATTTGATCCGAGCAATCAGCCCCAGCATTTT. As protein: CASSLFDPSNQPQHF. The chain joins TRBV7-8 to TRBJ1-5; no clear D gene. Per the germline V gene, CDR1 is SGHVS and CDR2 is FQNEAQ. The CDR3 extends over 15 amino acids. V dropped 2 bases and J dropped 1 base, with 9 bases sitting between them. The variable domain in full, with the rest retrieved from reference TRBV7-8 and TRBJ1-5, is GAGVSQSPRYKVAKRGQDVALRCDPISGHVSLFWYQQALGQGPEFLTYFQNEAQLDKSGLPSDRFFAERPEGSVSTLKIQRTQQEDSAVYLCASSLFDPSNQPQHFGDGTRLSIL.

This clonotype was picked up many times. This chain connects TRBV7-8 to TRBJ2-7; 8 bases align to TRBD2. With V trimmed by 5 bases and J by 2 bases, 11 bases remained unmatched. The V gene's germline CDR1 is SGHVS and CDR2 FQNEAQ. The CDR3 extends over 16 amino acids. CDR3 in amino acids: CASSATSGRGAYEQYF. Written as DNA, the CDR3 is TGTGCCAGCAGCGCCACCAGCGGGAGAGGGGCCTACGAGCAGTACTTC.

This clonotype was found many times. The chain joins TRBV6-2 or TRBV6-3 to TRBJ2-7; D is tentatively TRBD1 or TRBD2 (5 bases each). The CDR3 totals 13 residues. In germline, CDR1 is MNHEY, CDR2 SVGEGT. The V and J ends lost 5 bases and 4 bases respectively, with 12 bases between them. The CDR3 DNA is TGTGCCAGCAGTGACGGGACCCCTTACGAGCAGTACTTC. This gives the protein CASSDGTPYEQYF.

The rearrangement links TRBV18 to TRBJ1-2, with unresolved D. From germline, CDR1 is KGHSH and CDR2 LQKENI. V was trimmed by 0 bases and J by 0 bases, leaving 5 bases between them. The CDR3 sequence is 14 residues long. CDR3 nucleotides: TGTGCCAGCTCACCACCGAAGTCTAACTATGGCTACACCTTC. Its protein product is CASSPPKSNYGYTF.

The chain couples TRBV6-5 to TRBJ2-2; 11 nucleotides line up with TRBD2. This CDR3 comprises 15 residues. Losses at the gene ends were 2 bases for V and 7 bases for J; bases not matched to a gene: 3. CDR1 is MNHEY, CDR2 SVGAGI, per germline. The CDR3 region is CASSYLAGGGGELFF. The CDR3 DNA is TGTGCCAGCAGTTACCTAGCGGGAGGTGGCGGGGAGCTGTTTTTT.

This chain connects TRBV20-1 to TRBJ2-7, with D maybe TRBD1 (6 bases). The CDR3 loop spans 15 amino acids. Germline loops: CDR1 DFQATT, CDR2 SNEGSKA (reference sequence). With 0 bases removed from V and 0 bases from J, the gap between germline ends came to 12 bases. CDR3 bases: TGCAGTGCTAGAGATCCCCGGACAGTCTCCTACGAGCAGTACTTC. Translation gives CSARDPRTVSYEQYF.

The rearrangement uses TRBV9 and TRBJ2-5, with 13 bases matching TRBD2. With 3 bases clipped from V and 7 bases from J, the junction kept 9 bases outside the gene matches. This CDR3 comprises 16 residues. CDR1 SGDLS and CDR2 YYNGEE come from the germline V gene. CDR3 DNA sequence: TGTGCCAGCAGCGCTGGACTAGCGGGAGACCCTGGGACCCAGTACTTC. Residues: CASSAGLAGDPGTQYF.